Below, 21 T cell receptor beta chains from the same sample are listed, as sequenced in a study of blood T cell repertoires in COVID-19. Data came from immunoSEQ multiplex PCR; TCRdb stores just in-frame clones and leaves some out. The sample has around 200,000 clones; about 83% are singletons. The sample taken for sequencing was PBMCs or T cells enriched from blood (not recorded which). These receptor sequences come from a man in his forties or fifties with acute COVID-19.

The chain joins TRBV6-5 to TRBJ1-2, with 8 bases matching TRBD1. Germline lookup yields CDR1 MNHEY and CDR2 SVGAGI. CDR3 length: 13 amino acids. V shed 5 bases, J shed 2 bases, and the junction held 1 base outside the gene matches. The CDR3 spells CASSRDRNYGYTF. CDR3 coding DNA: TGTGCCAGCAGTCGGGACAGGAACTATGGCTACACCTTC.

The rearrangement links TRBV5-1 to TRBJ2-2; TRBD1 matches at 7 bases. The germline V gene encodes CDR1 SGHRS and CDR2 YFSETQ. V lost 4 bases to trimming and J lost 4 bases; unmatched junction nucleotides: 4. The CDR3 is 14 amino acids. The CDR3 loop is CASSPGQLTGELFF. The CDR3 DNA is TGCGCCAGCAGCCCGGGACAGCTCACCGGGGAGCTGTTTTTT.

The chain employs TRBV19 and TRBJ1-1, with a weak D call TRBD1 (6 bases). V lost 5 bases and J 1 base, leaving 17 bases between the germline ends. Looked up from germline, CDR1 is LNHDA and CDR2 is SQIVND (reference sequence). This CDR3 region has 16 residues. The CDR3 region is CASSQPTRGKNTEAFF. In nucleotides, the CDR3 is TGTGCCAGTAGTCAACCTACTAGGGGGAAGAACACTGAAGCTTTCTTT.

The rearrangement uses TRBV29-1 and TRBJ1-2; TRBD1 matches at 7 bases. The CDR3 length is 13 residues. The trim removed 4 bases at V and 7 bases at J, leaving 9 bases unmatched. From germline, CDR1 is SQVTM and CDR2 ANQGSEA. The CDR3 region has the DNA TGCAGCGTTGTAATAGGGGGCTTAGGTGGCTACACCTTC. It codes for CSVVIGGLGGYTF.

This chain uses TRBV5-1 with TRBJ1-1, with TRBD1 identical over 8 bases. Germline V lookup: CDR1 SGHRS, CDR2 YFSETQ. CDR3 size: 18 residues. Germline trimming cut 0 bases from V and 5 bases from J; bases unmatched to any gene: 15. The DNA for the CDR3 is TGCGCCAGCAGCTTGGAGCCCAACAGGGGGTCCATTGGGACTGAAGCTTTCTTT. Amino acid sequence: CASSLEPNRGSIGTEAFF.

The chain carries TRBV7-9 and TRBJ2-5; D call uncertain. With 3 bases removed from V and 7 bases from J, the gap between germline ends came to 12 bases. Per germline, CDR1 SEHNR and CDR2 FQNEAQ (reference sequence). The CDR3 is made up of 13 amino acids. The CDR3 loop reads CASSFPVRGTQYF. The CDR3 DNA reads as TGTGCCAGCAGCTTCCCAGTTCGAGGGACCCAGTACTTC. Using reference TRBV7-9 and TRBJ2-5 for the parts outside the CDR3, the full variable domain is DTGVSQNPRHKITKRGQNVTFRCDPISEHNRLYWYRQTLGQGPEFLTYFQNEAQLEKSRLLSDRFSAERPKGSFSTLEIQRTEQGDSAMYLCASSFPVRGTQYFGPGTRLLVL.

The V call is TRBV6-6, the J call TRBJ1-4; D not resolved. V shed 11 bases and J shed 7 bases, with 17 bases lying between them. CDR3 size: 13 residues. CDR1 and CDR2 from the germline V gene are MNHNY and SVGAGI (reference sequence). The DNA for the CDR3 is TGTGCCTCATGGCGGGCCTTGGGTGAAAAACTGTTTTTT. This encodes CASWRALGEKLFF.

The count of this clone is one. V gene TRBV28 combines with J gene TRBJ1-5; 10 bases agree with TRBD1. This CDR3 has 15 amino acids. Germline V gene lookup returns CDR1 MDHEN and CDR2 SYDVKM. V shed 5 bases and J 7 bases; nucleotides not matched to a gene: 8. DNA of the CDR3: TGTGCCAGCAGTCGGACCGGGACAGGGGTACAGCCCCAGCATTTT. Translation: CASSRTGTGVQPQHF.

As for this clone: Germline is not matched at one junction end, which may reflect a read error. V is TRBV30 and J is TRBJ2-1; TRBD2 agrees at 8 bases. Germline assignment: CDR1 GTSNPN and CDR2 SVGIG (reference sequence). The CDR3 is 12 residues long. The CDR3 region has the DNA TGTGCCTGGATCCCAATTAGCGGGGAGCACTTCTTC. Amino acids: CAWIPISGEHFF.

This clone was counted ten times or more. The chain is built from TRBV9 and TRBJ1-1, with D possibly TRBD1 on 5 matching bases. Germline CDR1 SGDLS, CDR2 YYNGEE. The CDR3 covers 11 residues. V dropped 1 base and J dropped 8 bases, with 6 bases sitting between them. CDR3 in amino acids: CASSVRTEAFF. CDR3 coding DNA: TGTGCCAGCAGCGTACGGACAGAAGCTTTCTTT.

J is TRBJ2-7 and V is TRBV4-1, with unresolved D. The CDR3 consists of 13 residues. V was pared by 4 bases and J by 2 bases, with 9 bases between. CDR1 MGHRA and CDR2 YSYEKL come from the germline V gene. The CDR3 region is CASSRSPTYEQYF. CDR3 in DNA: TGCGCCAGCAGCCGAAGCCCCACCTACGAGCAGTACTTC.

The chain recombines TRBV21-1 with TRBJ1-2; the table's D call, TRBD1, was not checked against the DNA. TRBV21-1 is flagged as a pseudogene. This CDR3 is 13 amino acids long. The CDR3 loop is CASRRQGSYGYTF. The CDR3, as DNA: TGTGCCAGCAGAAGACAGGGGAGCTATGGCTACACCTTC.

The gene calls are TRBV7-9 and TRBJ1-4, with a tentative D call TRBD1 (6 bases). The V end was cut by 2 bases, the J end by 0 bases, with 7 bases between. The CDR3 is 15 residues long. Germline V lookup: CDR1 SEHNR, CDR2 FQNEAQ (reference sequence). In DNA, the CDR3 is TGTGCCAGCAGCTTACCAGGGGCAACTAATGAAAAACTGTTTTTT. It is translated as CASSLPGATNEKLFF.

The V and J genes are TRBV18 and TRBJ1-2, with D possibly TRBD1 on 5 matching bases. CDR3 length: 16 residues. V lost 4 bases and J lost 1, with 16 bases in between. The germline gives CDR1 KGHSH, CDR2 LQKENI. CDR3 loop: CASSLTGDRINYGYTF. CDR3 nucleotides: TGTGCCAGCTCACTTACGGGGGACCGAATTAACTATGGCTACACCTTC.

The genes are TRBV27 and TRBJ1-5, with 8 bases matching TRBD1. Germline lookup yields CDR1 MNHEY and CDR2 SMNVEV (reference sequence). With V trimmed by 5 bases and J by 6 bases, 6 bases remained unmatched. The CDR3 is made up of 14 amino acids. The CDR3 region is CASSDQGAGQPQHF. The CDR3 DNA reads TGTGCCAGCAGTGATCAGGGGGCAGGTCAGCCCCAGCATTTT.

The gene calls are TRBV19 and TRBJ1-1; D is undetermined. The V end lost 5 bases, the J end lost 7 bases, and 17 bases lay between the germline ends. This CDR3 is built from 14 residues. Germline V gene data show CDR1 as LNHDA and CDR2 as SQIVND (reference sequence). The CDR3 DNA sequence: TGTGCCAGTAGTCAAGACGGAGGGTCGAGTGAAGCTTTCTTT. It yields the protein CASSQDGGSSEAFF.

This chain uses TRBV28 with TRBJ1-4, with 7 bases aligning to TRBD1. The CDR3 consists of 14 residues. Per germline, CDR1 MDHEN and CDR2 SYDVKM. Trimming at V came to 3 bases and at J to 4 bases, leaving 2 bases not matched to a gene. CDR3 sequence (DNA): TGTGCCAGCAGTTTGACAGGGTTTAATGAAAAACTGTTTTTT. Its protein product is CASSLTGFNEKLFF.

This chain links TRBV20-1 with TRBJ2-1; perhaps TRBD2 as D (5 bases). The germline V gene encodes CDR1 DFQATT and CDR2 SNEGSKA (reference sequence). Trimming shortened V by 3 bases and J by 5 bases, and 14 bases separated the two germline ends. The length of the CDR3 is 14 residues. The CDR3 sequence: CSASYLAGNNEQFF. In DNA form, the CDR3 reads TGCAGTGCTAGTTACCTAGCTGGAAACAATGAGCAGTTCTTC.

The gene calls are TRBV18 and TRBJ2-5, with 12 bases lining up with TRBD1. Trimming removed 4 bases from V and 4 bases from J; junction bases left unmatched: 4. The CDR3 runs to 15 residues. Germline V gene lookup returns CDR1 KGHSH and CDR2 LQKENI. Here the CDR3 reads CASSLGTGGLETQYF. The CDR3 bases are TGTGCCAGCTCACTCGGGACAGGGGGCTTAGAGACCCAGTACTTC.

The gene calls are TRBV29-1 and TRBJ2-7; maybe TRBD1 (5 bases). The V end was cut by 7 bases, the J end by 2 bases, with 18 bases between. Germline values: CDR1 SQVTM, CDR2 ANQGSEA. This CDR3 is 14 amino acids long. The CDR3 region is CSASPAGLTYEQYF. As DNA, the CDR3 is TGCAGCGCCTCGCCGGCAGGGCTCACCTACGAGCAGTACTTC.

The chain recombines TRBV2 with TRBJ2-3; D is perhaps TRBD1 (6 bases). CDR1 and CDR2 from the germline V gene are SNHLY and FYNNEI. The V and J ends lost 3 bases and 0 bases respectively, with 10 bases between them. CDR3 size: 15 residues. The CDR3 spells CASSERTASTDTQYF. For the CDR3, the DNA is TGTGCCAGCAGTGAGAGGACAGCTAGCACAGATACGCAGTATTTT.